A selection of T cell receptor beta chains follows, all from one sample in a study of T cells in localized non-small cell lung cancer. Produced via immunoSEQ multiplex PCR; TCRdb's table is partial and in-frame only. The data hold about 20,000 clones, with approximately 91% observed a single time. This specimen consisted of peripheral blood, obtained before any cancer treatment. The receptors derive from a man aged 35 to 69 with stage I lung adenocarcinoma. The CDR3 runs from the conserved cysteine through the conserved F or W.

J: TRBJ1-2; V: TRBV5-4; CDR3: CASSQEGAGANGYTF
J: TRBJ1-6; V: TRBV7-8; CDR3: CASSASNSPLHF
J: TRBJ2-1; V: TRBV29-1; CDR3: CSVRLAANYNEQFF
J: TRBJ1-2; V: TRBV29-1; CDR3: CSVGQGYGYTF
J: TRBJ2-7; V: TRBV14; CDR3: CASSRSSGGNYEQYF
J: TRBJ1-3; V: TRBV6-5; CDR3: CASASNGVSGNTIYF
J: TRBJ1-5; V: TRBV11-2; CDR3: CASSLGTGGQPQHF
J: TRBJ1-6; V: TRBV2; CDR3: CASSQTGQNSPLHF
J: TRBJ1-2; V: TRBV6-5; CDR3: CASSYTTGRGYTF
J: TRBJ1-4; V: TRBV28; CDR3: CASSNQGEKLFF
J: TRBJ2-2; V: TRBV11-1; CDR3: CASSLNRRNTGELFF
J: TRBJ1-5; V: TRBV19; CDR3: CASSTYDQPQHF